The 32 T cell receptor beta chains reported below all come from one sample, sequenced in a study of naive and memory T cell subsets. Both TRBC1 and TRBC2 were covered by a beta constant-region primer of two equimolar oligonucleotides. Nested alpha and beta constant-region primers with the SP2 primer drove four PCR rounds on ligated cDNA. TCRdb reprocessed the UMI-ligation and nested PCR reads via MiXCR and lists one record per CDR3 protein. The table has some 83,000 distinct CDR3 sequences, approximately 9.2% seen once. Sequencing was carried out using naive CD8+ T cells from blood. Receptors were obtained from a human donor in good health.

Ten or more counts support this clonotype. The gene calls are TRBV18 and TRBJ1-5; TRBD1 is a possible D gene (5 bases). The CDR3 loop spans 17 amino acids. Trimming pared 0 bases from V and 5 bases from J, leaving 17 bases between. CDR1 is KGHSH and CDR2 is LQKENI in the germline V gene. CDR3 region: CASSPPHSTGRDQPQHF. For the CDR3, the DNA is TGTGCCAGCTCACCACCCCATTCGACGGGGCGCGATCAGCCCCAGCATTTT.

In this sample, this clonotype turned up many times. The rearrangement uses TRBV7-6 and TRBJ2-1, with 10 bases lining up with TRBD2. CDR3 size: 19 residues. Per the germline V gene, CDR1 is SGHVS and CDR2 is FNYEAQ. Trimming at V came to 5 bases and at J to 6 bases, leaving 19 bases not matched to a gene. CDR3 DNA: TGTGCCAGCAGCAAGCTTAGTCCGTTCGGCACTAGCGGGATCAATGAGCAGTTCTTC. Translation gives CASSKLSPFGTSGINEQFF.

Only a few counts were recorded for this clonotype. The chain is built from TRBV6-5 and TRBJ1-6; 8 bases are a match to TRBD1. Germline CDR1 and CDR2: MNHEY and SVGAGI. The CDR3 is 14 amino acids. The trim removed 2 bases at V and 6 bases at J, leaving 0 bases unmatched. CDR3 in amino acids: CASSYGQGNSPLHF. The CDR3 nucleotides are TGTGCCAGCAGTTACGGACAGGGTAATTCACCCCTCCACTTT.

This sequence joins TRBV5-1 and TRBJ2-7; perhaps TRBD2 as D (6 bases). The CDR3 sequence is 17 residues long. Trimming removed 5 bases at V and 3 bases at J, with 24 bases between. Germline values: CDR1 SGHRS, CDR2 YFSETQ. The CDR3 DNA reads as TGCGCCAGCAGTGTACAGCGGGCAACGACTCCCAACTACGAGCAGTACTTC. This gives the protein CASSVQRATTPNYEQYF. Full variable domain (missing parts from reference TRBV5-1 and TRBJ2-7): KAGVTQTPRYLIKTRGQQVTLSCSPISGHRSVSWYQQTPGQGLQFLFEYFSETQRNKGNFPGRFSGRQFSNSRSEMNVSTLELGDSALYLCASSVQRATTPNYEQYFGPGTRLTVT.

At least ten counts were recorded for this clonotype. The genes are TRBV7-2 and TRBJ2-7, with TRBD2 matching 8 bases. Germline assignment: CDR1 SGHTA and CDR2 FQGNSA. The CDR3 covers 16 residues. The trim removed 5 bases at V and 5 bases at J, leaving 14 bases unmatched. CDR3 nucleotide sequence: TGTGCCAGCAGCCCGCCCACTAGCGGAGAAGCCGACGAGCAGTACTTC. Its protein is CASSPPTSGEADEQYF.

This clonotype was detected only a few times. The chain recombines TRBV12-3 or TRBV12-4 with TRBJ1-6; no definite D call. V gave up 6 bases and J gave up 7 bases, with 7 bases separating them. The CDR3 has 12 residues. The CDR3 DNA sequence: TGTGCCAGCAGCGGATGGAATTCACCCCTCCACTTT. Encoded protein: CASSGWNSPLHF.

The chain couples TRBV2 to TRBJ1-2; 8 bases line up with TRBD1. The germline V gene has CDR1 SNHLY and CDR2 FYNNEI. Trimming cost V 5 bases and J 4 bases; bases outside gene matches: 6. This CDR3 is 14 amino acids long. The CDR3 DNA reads TGTGCCAGCAGTAAGGACAGGGACCCCTATGGCTACACCTTC. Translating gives CASSKDRDPYGYTF.

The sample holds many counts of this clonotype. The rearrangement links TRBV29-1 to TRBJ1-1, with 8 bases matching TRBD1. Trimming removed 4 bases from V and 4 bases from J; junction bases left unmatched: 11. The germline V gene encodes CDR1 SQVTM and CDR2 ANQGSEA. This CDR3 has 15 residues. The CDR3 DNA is TGCAGCGTTGGGGGGGAGACAGGGGTGAGCACTGAAGCTTTCTTT. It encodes CSVGGETGVSTEAFF.

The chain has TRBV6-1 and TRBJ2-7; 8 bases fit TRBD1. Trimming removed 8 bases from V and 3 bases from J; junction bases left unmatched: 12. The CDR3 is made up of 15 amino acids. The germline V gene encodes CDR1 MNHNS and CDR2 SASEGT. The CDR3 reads CASEGDRGIIYEQYF. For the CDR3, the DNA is TGTGCCAGCGAGGGAGACAGGGGAATTATCTACGAGCAGTACTTC.

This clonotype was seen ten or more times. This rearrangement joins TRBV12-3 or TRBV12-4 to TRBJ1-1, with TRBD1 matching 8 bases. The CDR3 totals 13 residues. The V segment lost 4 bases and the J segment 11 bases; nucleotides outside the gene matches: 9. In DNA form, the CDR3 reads TGTGCCAGCAGTTCCCAGGGGGCAAGAGGTGCTTTCTTT. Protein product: CASSSQGARGAFF.

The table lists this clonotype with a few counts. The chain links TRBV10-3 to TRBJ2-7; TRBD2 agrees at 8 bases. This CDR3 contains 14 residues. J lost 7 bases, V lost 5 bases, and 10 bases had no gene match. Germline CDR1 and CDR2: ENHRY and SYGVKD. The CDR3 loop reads CAISHASGRWEQYF. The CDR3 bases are TGTGCCATCAGTCACGCTAGCGGGCGCTGGGAGCAGTACTTC.

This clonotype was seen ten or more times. In DNA form, the CDR3 reads TGTGCCATCAGCCCGACAGCGTCCTACGAGCAGTACTTC. This encodes CAISPTASYEQYF. This chain joins TRBV10-3 and TRBJ2-7; D is perhaps TRBD1 (5 bases). Trimming shortened V by 6 bases and J by 1 base, and 10 bases separated the two germline ends. CDR3 length: 13 residues. Germline V gene sequence: CDR1 ENHRY, CDR2 SYGVKD.

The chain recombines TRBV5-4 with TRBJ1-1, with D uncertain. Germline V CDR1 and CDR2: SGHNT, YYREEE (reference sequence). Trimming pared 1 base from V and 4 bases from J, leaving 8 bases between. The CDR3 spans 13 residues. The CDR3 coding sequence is TGTGCCAGCAGCTTGATCGGGGTCACTGAAGCTTTCTTT. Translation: CASSLIGVTEAFF.

CDR3: CASSPGRMNTEAFF. The CDR3 DNA follows: TGTGCCAGCAGCCCAGGGCGCATGAACACTGAAGCTTTCTTT. This rearrangement joins TRBV7-6 to TRBJ1-1, with a possible D match to TRBD1 (5 bases). V lost 5 bases to trimming and J lost 0 bases, with 10 bases between them. This CDR3 has 14 amino acids. CDR1 and CDR2 from the germline V gene are SGHVS and FNYEAQ.

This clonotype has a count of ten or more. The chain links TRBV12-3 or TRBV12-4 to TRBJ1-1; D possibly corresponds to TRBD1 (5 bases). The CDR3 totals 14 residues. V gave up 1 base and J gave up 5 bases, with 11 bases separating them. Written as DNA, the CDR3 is TGTGCCAGCAGTTTAGGTGGGGGGGGGACTGAAGCTTTCTTT. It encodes CASSLGGGGTEAFF.

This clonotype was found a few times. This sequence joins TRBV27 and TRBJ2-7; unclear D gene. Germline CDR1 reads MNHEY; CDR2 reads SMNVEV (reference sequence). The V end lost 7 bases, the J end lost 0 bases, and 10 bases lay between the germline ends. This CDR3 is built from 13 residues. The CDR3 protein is CASKPGSSYEQYF. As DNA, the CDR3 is TGTGCCAGCAAACCCGGGTCCTCCTACGAGCAGTACTTC.

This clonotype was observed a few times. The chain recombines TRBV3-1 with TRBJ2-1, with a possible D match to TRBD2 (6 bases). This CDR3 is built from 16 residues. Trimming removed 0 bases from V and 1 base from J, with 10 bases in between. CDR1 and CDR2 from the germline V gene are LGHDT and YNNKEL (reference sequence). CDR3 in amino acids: CASSQELLASYNEQFF. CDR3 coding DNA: TGTGCCAGCAGCCAAGAGTTACTAGCTTCCTACAATGAGCAGTTCTTC.

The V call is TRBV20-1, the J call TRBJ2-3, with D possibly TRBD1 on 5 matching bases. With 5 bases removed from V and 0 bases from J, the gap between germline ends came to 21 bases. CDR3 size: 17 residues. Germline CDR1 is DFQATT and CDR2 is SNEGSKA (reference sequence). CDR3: CSAGLPTQGTSTDTQYF. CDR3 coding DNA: TGCAGTGCTGGCCTACCTACCCAGGGAACTAGCACAGATACGCAGTATTTT.

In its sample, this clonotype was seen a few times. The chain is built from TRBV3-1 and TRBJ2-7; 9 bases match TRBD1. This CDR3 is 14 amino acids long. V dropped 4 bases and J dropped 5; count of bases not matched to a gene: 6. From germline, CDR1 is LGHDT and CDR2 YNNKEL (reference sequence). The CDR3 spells CASSPGQGLDEQYF. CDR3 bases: TGTGCCAGCAGCCCGGGACAGGGCCTCGACGAGCAGTACTTC.

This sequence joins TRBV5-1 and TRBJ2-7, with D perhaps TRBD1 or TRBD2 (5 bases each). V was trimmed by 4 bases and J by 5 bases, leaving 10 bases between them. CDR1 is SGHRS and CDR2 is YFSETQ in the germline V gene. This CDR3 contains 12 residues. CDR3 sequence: CASSRDGDEQYF. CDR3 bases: TGCGCCAGCAGCCGGGACGGGGACGAGCAGTACTTC. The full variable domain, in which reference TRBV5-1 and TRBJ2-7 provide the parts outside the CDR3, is KAGVTQTPRYLIKTRGQQVTLSCSPISGHRSVSWYQQTPGQGLQFLFEYFSETQRNKGNFPGRFSGRQFSNSRSEMNVSTLELGDSALYLCASSRDGDEQYFGPGTRLTVT.

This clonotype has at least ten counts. The CDR3 spells CASSTDVHYEQYF. The CDR3 DNA sequence: TGCGCCAGCAGTACGGACGTTCACTACGAGCAGTACTTC. The chain is built from TRBV10-2 and TRBJ2-7; unclear D gene. Trimming shortened V by 5 bases and J by 3 bases, and 11 bases separated the two germline ends. This CDR3 spans 13 amino acids. Per germline, CDR1 WSHSY and CDR2 SAAADI.

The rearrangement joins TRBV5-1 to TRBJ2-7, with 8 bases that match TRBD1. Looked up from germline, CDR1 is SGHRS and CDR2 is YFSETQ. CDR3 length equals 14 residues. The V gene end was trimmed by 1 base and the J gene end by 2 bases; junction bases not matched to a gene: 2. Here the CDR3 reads CASSLRTGTYEQYF. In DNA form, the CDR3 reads TGCGCCAGCAGCTTGCGGACAGGGACCTACGAGCAGTACTTC.

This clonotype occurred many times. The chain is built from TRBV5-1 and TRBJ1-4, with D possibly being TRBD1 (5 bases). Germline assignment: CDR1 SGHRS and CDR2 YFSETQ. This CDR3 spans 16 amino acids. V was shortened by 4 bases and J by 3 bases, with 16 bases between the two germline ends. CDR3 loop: CASSLGDRGANEKLFF. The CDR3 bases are TGCGCCAGCAGCCTTGGGGACCGAGGGGCTAATGAAAAACTGTTTTTT.

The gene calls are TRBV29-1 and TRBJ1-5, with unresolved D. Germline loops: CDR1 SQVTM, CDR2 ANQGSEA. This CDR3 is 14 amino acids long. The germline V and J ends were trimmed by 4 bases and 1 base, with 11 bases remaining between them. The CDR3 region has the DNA TGCAGCGTTGGCGACGGAGGAAGCAATCAGCCCCAGCATTTT. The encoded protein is CSVGDGGSNQPQHF.

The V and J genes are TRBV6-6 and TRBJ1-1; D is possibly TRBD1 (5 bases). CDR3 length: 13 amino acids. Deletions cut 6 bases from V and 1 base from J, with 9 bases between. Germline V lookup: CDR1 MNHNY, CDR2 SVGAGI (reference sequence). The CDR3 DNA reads TGTGCCAGCAGACCTGGGACGAACACTGAAGCTTTCTTT. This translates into CASRPGTNTEAFF.

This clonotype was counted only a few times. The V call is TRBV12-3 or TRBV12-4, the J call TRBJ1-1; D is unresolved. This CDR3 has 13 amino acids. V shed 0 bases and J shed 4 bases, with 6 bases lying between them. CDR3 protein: CASSLAPGTEAFF. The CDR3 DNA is TGTGCCAGCAGTTTAGCCCCCGGCACTGAAGCTTTCTTT.

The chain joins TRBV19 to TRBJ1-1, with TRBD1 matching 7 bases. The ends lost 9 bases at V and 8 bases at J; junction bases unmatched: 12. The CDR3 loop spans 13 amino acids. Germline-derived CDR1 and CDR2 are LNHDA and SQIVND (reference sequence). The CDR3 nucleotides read TGTGCCAGCAGGACAGGTGGAGTCCGGGAAGCTTTCTTT. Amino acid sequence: CASRTGGVREAFF.

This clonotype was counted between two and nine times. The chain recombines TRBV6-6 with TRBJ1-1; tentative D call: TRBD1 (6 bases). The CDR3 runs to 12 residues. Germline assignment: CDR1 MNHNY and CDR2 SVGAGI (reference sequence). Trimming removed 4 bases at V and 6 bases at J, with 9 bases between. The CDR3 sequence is CASSLGAPEAFF. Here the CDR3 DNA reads TGTGCCAGCAGTTTGGGGGCCCCTGAAGCTTTCTTT.

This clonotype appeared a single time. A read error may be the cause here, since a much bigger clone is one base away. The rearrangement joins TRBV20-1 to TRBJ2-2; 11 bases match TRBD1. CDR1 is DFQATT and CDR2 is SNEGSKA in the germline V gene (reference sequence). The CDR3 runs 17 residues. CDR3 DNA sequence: TGCAGTGTCGAGTCTTCCGGACAGGGGGCTGGGACCGGGGATCTGTTTTTT. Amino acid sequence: CSVESSGQGAGTGDLFF.

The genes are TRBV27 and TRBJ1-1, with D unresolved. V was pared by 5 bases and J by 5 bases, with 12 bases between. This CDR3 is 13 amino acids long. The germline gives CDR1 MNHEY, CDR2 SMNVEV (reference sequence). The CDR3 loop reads CASSIGSGTEAFF. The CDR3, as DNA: TGTGCCAGCAGTATCGGAAGCGGGACTGAAGCTTTCTTT.

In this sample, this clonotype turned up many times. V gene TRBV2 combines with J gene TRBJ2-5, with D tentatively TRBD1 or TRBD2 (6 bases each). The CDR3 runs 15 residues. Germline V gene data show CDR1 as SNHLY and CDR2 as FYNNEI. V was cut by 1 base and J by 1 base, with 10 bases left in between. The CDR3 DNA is TGTGCCAGCAGTGAAGGGAGGGGGACCCAAGAGACCCAGTACTTC. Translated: CASSEGRGTQETQYF.

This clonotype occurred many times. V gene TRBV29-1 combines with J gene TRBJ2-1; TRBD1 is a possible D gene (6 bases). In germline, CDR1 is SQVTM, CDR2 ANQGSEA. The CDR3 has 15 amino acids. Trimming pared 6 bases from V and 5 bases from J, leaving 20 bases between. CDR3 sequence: CSVFSVQGINNEQFF. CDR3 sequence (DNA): TGCAGCGTCTTCTCCGTGCAGGGGATCAACAATGAGCAGTTCTTC.